The present TCR beta chain was sequenced within a study of STAT5B mutations in CD4+ large granular lymphocyte leukemia. Study overall: Among healthy donors, a particular HLA allele went with more CDR3 'QG' motifs.

Whole-study findings and limits: Patient CD4-sorted repertoires looked more clonal than healthy CD4+ repertoires, even without putative leukemic clones.

The assay was run at survey level. Using immunoSEQ multiplex PCR, the repertoire was profiled, and TCRdb retains in-frame clones only, with some absent. This table has about 35,000 clones, about four fifths appearing once. The CDR3 length is 16 residues. The V gene end was trimmed by 4 bases and the J gene end by 2 bases; junction bases not matched to a gene: 6. The germline CDR1 and CDR2 sequences are SGHNT and YYREEE (reference sequence). In this sample, this clone turned up a few times. The antigen remains undetermined. Sequenced input: CD4+ T cells from blood buffy coats. V gene TRBV5-4 combines with J gene TRBJ2-7, with TRBD2 matching over 13 bases. This TCR derives from a human donor in good health. CDR3 sequence reads: CASSGRTSGSTYEQYF. In DNA, the CDR3 is TGTGCCAGCAGCGGGAGGACTAGCGGGAGCACCTACGAGCAGTACTTC.